This record covers a single T cell receptor (beta chain). Its cognate antigen is unknown. The source of the sample is a study of cytomegalovirus exposure and HLA in healthy donors. It was with 60 Vbeta and 13 Jbeta primers that the PCR ran. Assay: immunoSEQ multiplex PCR; the TCRdb copy retains only in-frame clones and omits some. The repertoire has under 200,000 clones, just over 75% of them found once; the top ten carry 1.5% to 1.7%. The CDR3 runs to 16 residues. Germline assignment: CDR1 SGHRS and CDR2 YFSETQ. The junction had 8 bases not matched to a gene; V was cut back by 4 bases and J by 2 bases. Study-wide results and caveats: Later analysis demonstrated an association between a missense DCLRE1C variant and TCR beta V- and J-gene trimming. In a later analysis, DRB1 alleles had the most associated TCRs; HLA-C alleles the fewest. The productive fraction for most TCR beta V segments was about 87% or about 30% in an earlier analysis. TCR beta sequences reportedly predicted most subjects' HLA-A and HLA-B alleles accurately.

The sequence was obtained from a man between 35 and 55 years old in good health and CMV-seronegative. The chain is built from TRBV5-1 and TRBJ2-5; 10 bases fit TRBD1. Sequenced sample: PBMCs. The CDR3 coding sequence is TGCGCCAGCAGCACTGAAGGACAGGGGGGTCAAGAGACCCAGTACTTC. Amino acid sequence: CASSTEGQGGQETQYF.